The 27 T cell receptor beta chains below all came from one sample that was sequenced in a study of cytomegalovirus exposure and HLA in healthy donors. PCR primers comprised 60 Vbeta and 13 Jbeta primers. Method: immunoSEQ multiplex PCR; TCRdb's copy keeps in-frame clones and lacks some. This repertoire shows 150,000 to 200,000 clones, roughly 80% found once; its top ten account for over 13%. The material sequenced was PBMCs. All receptors come from a middle-aged woman in good health and CMV-seronegative.

J is TRBJ2-2 and V is TRBV2, with a weak D call TRBD2 (5 bases). Trimming left V 4 bases short and J 7 bases short, with 13 bases between. Germline V CDR1 and CDR2: SNHLY, FYNNEI. The CDR3 spans 14 residues. The chain's CDR3 is CASSVRAPDGELFF. Here the CDR3 DNA reads TGTGCCAGCAGTGTGCGGGCTCCTGACGGGGAGCTGTTTTTT.

This clone was seen a few times. One end of the junction fails to match germline, which may point to a read error. The chain recombines TRBV7-9 with TRBJ2-7, with D possibly TRBD2 on 5 matching bases. CDR3 length: 12 residues. From germline, CDR1 is SEHNR and CDR2 FQNEAQ (reference sequence). The CDR3 here is CSSSGASYEQYF. CDR3 nucleotide sequence: TGTTCCAGCAGCGGTGCGAGCTACGAGCAGTACTTC.

The chain joins TRBV5-1 to TRBJ2-2, with 10 bases lining up with TRBD2. The ends lost 0 bases at V and 6 bases at J; junction bases unmatched: 8. The CDR3 runs 17 residues. In germline, CDR1 is SGHRS, CDR2 YFSETQ. CDR3 amino acids: CASSLALSGGASGELFF. The CDR3 nucleotides read TGCGCCAGCAGCTTGGCCCTAAGCGGGGGGGCCTCCGGGGAGCTGTTTTTT.

The chain joins TRBV29-1 to TRBJ2-7; 7 bases match TRBD2. This CDR3 is 12 amino acids long. V lost 7 bases, J lost 1 base, and 4 bases stayed unmatched. Looked up from germline, CDR1 is SQVTM and CDR2 is ANQGSEA. In DNA form, the CDR3 reads TGCAGCGCAGAAGCGGGATCCTACGAGCAGTACTTC. Amino acids: CSAEAGSYEQYF.

The rearrangement links TRBV15 to TRBJ2-5; no clear D gene. V shed 2 bases and J shed 0 bases, with 7 bases lying between them. The CDR3 length is 14 residues. The V gene's germline CDR1 is LNHNV and CDR2 YYDKDF (reference sequence). CDR3 sequence: CATSRLSYQETQYF. The CDR3 DNA is TGTGCCACCAGCAGACTAAGTTACCAAGAGACCCAGTACTTC.

The gene calls are TRBV5-1 and TRBJ2-2; the match to TRBD2 covers 13 bases. Per germline, CDR1 SGHRS and CDR2 YFSETQ. This CDR3 contains 17 residues. The V gene end was trimmed by 3 bases and the J gene end by 5 bases; junction bases not matched to a gene: 7. Here the CDR3 reads CASSWTSGSPSTGELFF. The CDR3 DNA reads TGCGCCAGCAGCTGGACTAGCGGGAGCCCGAGTACCGGGGAGCTGTTTTTT.

The V call is TRBV10-3, the J call TRBJ2-3, with a weak D call TRBD1 (7 bases). Per the germline V gene, CDR1 is ENHRY and CDR2 is SYGVKD. CDR3 size: 14 residues. V lost 6 bases to trimming and J lost 4 bases, with 14 bases between them. The CDR3 region is CAISDQGGSDTQYF. As DNA, the CDR3 is TGTGCCATCAGCGACCAGGGGGGCTCAGATACGCAGTATTTT.

V gene TRBV9 combines with J gene TRBJ2-3; 14 nucleotides line up with TRBD2. V lost 4 bases to trimming and J lost 5 bases; unmatched junction nucleotides: 9. Germline V gives CDR1 SGDLS, CDR2 YYNGEE. CDR3 length: 17 amino acids. The CDR3 protein is CASSSGLAGGLVDTQYF. The CDR3 DNA follows: TGTGCCAGCAGCTCCGGACTAGCGGGGGGACTGGTAGATACGCAGTATTTT.

The chain has TRBV7-2 and TRBJ2-7, with D unresolved. Trimming shortened V by 3 bases and J by 3 bases, and 3 bases separated the two germline ends. The CDR3 totals 11 residues. Germline V lookup: CDR1 SGHTA, CDR2 FQGNSA. CDR3 DNA: TGTGCCAGCAGCTTCCACTACGAGCAGTACTTC. It translates to CASSFHYEQYF.

The chain uses TRBV4-1 and TRBJ2-5; D might be TRBD2 (6 bases). Germline CDR1 MGHRA, CDR2 YSYEKL. V shed 4 bases and J shed 5 bases, with 17 bases lying between them. The CDR3 has 15 amino acids. In DNA, the CDR3 is TGCGCCAGCAGCCTCTCCGGAACGGGAGCTGAGACCCAGTACTTC. The encoded protein is CASSLSGTGAETQYF.

This chain joins TRBV6-5 and TRBJ2-5; 10 nucleotides line up with TRBD2. Germline loops: CDR1 MNHEY, CDR2 SVGAGI. V lost 9 bases and J lost 5; bases outside the gene matches: 6. This CDR3 spans 13 amino acids. The CDR3 DNA is TGTGCCAGTAAGCGGGAGGGAAGGGAGACCCAGTACTTC. This gives the protein CASKREGRETQYF.

V and J are TRBV28 and TRBJ1-2, with TRBD1 identical over 7 bases. Looked up from germline, CDR1 is MDHEN and CDR2 is SYDVKM. Trimming took 5 bases from V and 5 from J; bases not matched to a gene: 5. The CDR3 runs to 13 residues. The CDR3 DNA is TGTGCCAGCAGTCCCGGGACAGTGTATGGCTACACCTTC. It translates to CASSPGTVYGYTF.

The chain has TRBV6-5 and TRBJ1-2, with D possibly matching TRBD1 (6 bases). The CDR3 is 13 residues long. Germline CDR1 is MNHEY and CDR2 is SVGAGI. V was pared by 4 bases and J by 7 bases, with 13 bases between. This CDR3 reads CASSSSGAGGYTF. For the CDR3, the DNA is TGTGCCAGCAGTTCCTCGGGGGCGGGTGGCTACACCTTC.

The gene calls are TRBV2 and TRBJ2-7, with 7 bases fitting TRBD2. This CDR3 is 17 amino acids long. In germline, CDR1 is SNHLY, CDR2 FYNNEI. With 7 bases clipped from V and 1 base from J, the junction kept 16 bases outside the gene matches. CDR3 in DNA: TGTGCCAGCAAACGAATCGCTGGGGGGGTTTGGTCCTACGAGCAGTACTTC. This sequence encodes CASKRIAGGVWSYEQYF.

The chain employs TRBV28 and TRBJ2-7; the match to TRBD2 covers 10 bases. The V segment lost 2 bases and the J segment 0 bases; nucleotides outside the gene matches: 1. Germline assignment: CDR1 MDHEN and CDR2 SYDVKM. This CDR3 spans 15 amino acids. CDR3 nucleotide sequence: TGTGCCAGCAGTTTAGGGACTAGCGTCTCCTACGAGCAGTACTTC. It specifies CASSLGTSVSYEQYF. Full variable domain (outside the CDR3, taken from reference TRBV28 and TRBJ2-7): DVKVTQSSRYLVKRTGEKVFLECVQDMDHENMFWYRQDPGLGLRLIYFSYDVKMKEKGDIPEGYSVSREKKERFSLILESASTNQTSMYLCASSLGTSVSYEQYFGPGTRLTVT.

This rearrangement joins TRBV30 to TRBJ1-3; D not resolved. Germline V CDR1 and CDR2: GTSNPN, SVGIG (reference sequence). Trimming cost V 8 bases and J 1 base, with 9 bases left between them. The CDR3 loop spans 12 amino acids. This chain's CDR3 is CARGGSGNTIYF. DNA of the CDR3: TGTGCCCGGGGAGGTTCTGGAAACACCATATATTTT.

Points on this clone: Germline is not matched at one junction end, which may reflect a read error. The V call is TRBV7-9, the J call TRBJ1-2, with D possibly being TRBD1 (6 bases). This CDR3 has 15 amino acids. Germline loops: CDR1 SEHNR, CDR2 FQNEAQ (reference sequence). The CDR3 spells CSSSFPTGINYGYTF. The CDR3 nucleotides read TGTTCCAGCAGCTTCCCGACAGGAATTAACTATGGCTACACCTTC.

This chain uses TRBV6-5 with TRBJ1-4; 8 bases are a match to TRBD1. Per germline, CDR1 MNHEY and CDR2 SVGAGI. The CDR3 consists of 15 residues. V trimming: 2 bases; J trimming: 4 bases; junction bases outside the gene matches: 3. CDR3 loop: CASSYRTGSNEKLFF. The CDR3 nucleotides are TGTGCCAGCAGTTACCGGACAGGGAGTAATGAAAAACTGTTTTTT.

The chain recombines TRBV6-6 with TRBJ1-1; D is unclear. The length of the CDR3 is 13 residues. Trimming took 7 bases from V and 1 from J, leaving 10 bases between them. CDR1 MNHNY and CDR2 SVGAGI come from the germline V gene (reference sequence). CDR3 protein: CASTVDWNTEAFF. CDR3 coding DNA: TGTGCCAGCACCGTGGACTGGAACACTGAAGCTTTCTTT.

This clone has more than one count but fewer than ten. This chain links TRBV9 with TRBJ2-3; 7 bases agree with TRBD2. CDR3 length equals 14 residues. V was pared by 0 bases and J by 6 bases, with 4 bases of the junction left unmatched. Germline V CDR1 and CDR2: SGDLS, YYNGEE. This CDR3 is CASSVEAGGDTQYF. For the CDR3, the DNA is TGTGCCAGCAGCGTAGAAGCCGGGGGGGATACGCAGTATTTT.

The rearrangement joins TRBV6-6 to TRBJ1-5; D may be TRBD1 (6 bases). V gave up 2 bases and J gave up 7 bases, with 12 bases separating them. The CDR3 length is 14 residues. Germline values: CDR1 MNHNY, CDR2 SVGAGI (reference sequence). CDR3 in amino acids: CASSYPGVVQPQHF. In nucleotides, the CDR3 is TGTGCCAGCAGTTACCCAGGGGTCGTGCAGCCCCAGCATTTT.

The genes are TRBV19 and TRBJ2-3, with TRBD2 matching over 9 bases. Per the germline V gene, CDR1 is LNHDA and CDR2 is SQIVND (reference sequence). V gave up 4 bases and J gave up 5 bases; unmatched junction bases: 4. The CDR3 has 14 residues. CDR3 DNA: TGTGCCAGTAGTAGCGGGAGGGCCGGAGATACGCAGTATTTT. This sequence encodes CASSSGRAGDTQYF.

This CDR3 reads CASSGSGHGYTF. The CDR3 DNA follows: TGTGCCAGCAGTGGATCAGGGCATGGCTACACCTTC. The chain carries TRBV6-5 and TRBJ1-2; TRBD1 is a possible D gene (5 bases). From germline, CDR1 is MNHEY and CDR2 SVGAGI. This CDR3 comprises 12 residues. Trimming pared 5 bases from V and 6 bases from J, leaving 10 bases between.

The V call is TRBV6-1, the J call TRBJ2-2, with 8 nucleotides matching TRBD2. V lost 9 bases, J lost 6 bases, and 9 bases stayed unmatched. This CDR3 is built from 14 residues. CDR1 and CDR2 from the germline V gene are MNHNS and SASEGT. CDR3 amino acids: CASRGGPSAGELFF. In DNA, the CDR3 is TGTGCCAGTCGGGGGGGCCCCTCGGCCGGGGAGCTGTTTTTT.

The CDR3 spells CSVDPTGTNYNEQFF. Written as DNA, the CDR3 is TGCAGCGTTGACCCGACAGGGACAAACTACAATGAGCAGTTCTTC. The chain uses TRBV29-1 and TRBJ2-1; 7 bases line up with TRBD1. The CDR3 totals 15 residues. Germline CDR1 reads SQVTM; CDR2 reads ANQGSEA. V dropped 3 bases and J dropped 3; count of bases not matched to a gene: 8.

The CDR3 nucleotides are TGTGCCAGCAGTGAAAGGACAGGGAGGGTCAACACCATATATTTT. Translated: CASSERTGRVNTIYF. The chain employs TRBV6-1 and TRBJ1-3; 8 bases agree with TRBD1. J lost 7 bases, V lost 2 bases, and 7 bases had no gene match. Per the germline V gene, CDR1 is MNHNS and CDR2 is SASEGT. This CDR3 contains 15 residues.

The gene calls are TRBV30 and TRBJ2-5; 9 bases map to TRBD1. The germline V gene encodes CDR1 GTSNPN and CDR2 SVGIG (reference sequence). The CDR3 covers 14 residues. The V and J ends lost 5 bases and 6 bases, in that order; junction bases with no gene match: 10. The CDR3 nucleotides read TGTGCCTGGGAAATAACAGGGGGCGGGAAGACCCAGTACTTC. Encoded protein: CAWEITGGGKTQYF.